This is a list of T cell receptor beta chains from one sample in a study of shared clonotypes between healthy human individuals. Produced via immunoSEQ multiplex PCR; TCRdb's table is partial and in-frame only. The sample records around 620,000 clones, 95% being singletons. Sequenced material: naive CD8+ T cells sorted from blood. The receptors derive from a woman in her twenties or thirties in good health. The CDR3 runs from the conserved cysteine through the conserved F or W. A D gene is named only where the DNA matches it firmly. Expanded clones are given a class, and other clones once, few, many or no size at all.

d_call,clone_size,v_call,j_call,cdr3_aa,cdr3_nt
TRBD1,.,TRBV29-1,TRBJ2-7,CSGIGTGYEQYF,TGCAGCGGGATCGGGACAGGCTACGAGCAGTACTTC
.,.,TRBV7-9,TRBJ2-7,CASSLVRGSYEQYF,TGTGCCAGCAGCTTAGTTCGCGGCTCCTACGAGCAGTACTTC
.,.,TRBV4-1,TRBJ1-5,CASSQDLTVQPQHF,TGCGCCAGCAGCCAAGATCTGACAGTTCAGCCCCAGCATTTT
.,.,TRBV9,TRBJ1-1,CASSNRLGTEAFF,TGTGCCAGCAGCAACCGACTAGGCACTGAAGCTTTCTTT
.,.,TRBV29-1,TRBJ2-3,CSVDSPGLETDTQYF,TGCAGCGTTGATAGCCCAGGGTTGGAAACAGATACGCAGTATTTT
TRBD2,.,TRBV4-1,TRBJ2-7,CASSPLSTSGNFYEQYF,TGCGCCAGCAGCCCCCTCTCTACTAGCGGGAATTTTTACGAGCAGTACTTC
.,few,TRBV30,TRBJ1-1,CAWSVKQHEAFF,TGTGCCTGGAGTGTAAAGCAGCATGAAGCTTTCTTT
TRBD2,.,TRBV6-6,TRBJ2-7,CASKEASGTHEQYF,TGTGCCAGCAAGGAGGCTAGCGGGACCCACGAGCAGTACTTC
.,once,TRBV19,TRBJ1-1,CASSIDFRSAAGAFF,TGTGCCAGTAGTATAGATTTTAGGAGCGCAGCCGGGGCTTTCTTT
.,.,TRBV27,TRBJ2-3,CASSLVAGGKDTQYF,TGTGCCAGCAGTTTGGTGGCAGGGGGGAAAGATACGCAGTATTTT
.,.,TRBV9,TRBJ2-7,CASSVGLGETYEQYF,TGTGCCAGCAGCGTAGGGCTAGGGGAAACCTACGAGCAGTACTTC
.,.,TRBV2,TRBJ1-3,CASSEALGDTIYF,TGTGCCAGCAGTGAAGCCCTCGGAGACACCATATATTTT
.,.,TRBV2,TRBJ1-3,CASSEEGLIAGNTIYF,TGTGCCAGCAGTGAGGAGGGACTTATCGCCGGAAACACCATATATTTT
.,.,TRBV6-5,TRBJ2-7,CASSYLSGSSYEQYF,TGTGCCAGCAGTTATTTATCCGGGAGCTCCTACGAGCAGTACTTC
.,.,TRBV6-5,TRBJ2-7,CASRGSVEQYF,TGTGCCAGCAGGGGGTCGGTCGAGCAGTACTTC
.,.,TRBV4-1,TRBJ1-2,CASSQDKGAYGYTF,TGCGCCAGCAGCCAAGATAAGGGAGCGTATGGCTACACCTTC
.,.,TRBV27,TRBJ2-1,CASSFGVSSYNEQFF,TGTGCCAGCAGTTTTGGGGTCAGCTCCTACAATGAGCAGTTCTTC
TRBD1,once,TRBV28,TRBJ1-2,CASSLFRRLDREDYGYTF,TGTGCCAGCAGTTTATTTCGGCGCCTTGACAGGGAGGACTATGGCTACACCTTC
.,.,TRBV2,TRBJ2-7,CASNAGGNYEQYF,TGTGCCAGCAACGCGGGCGGGAACTACGAGCAGTACTTC
TRBD2,.,TRBV11-2,TRBJ2-7,CASSHLRGTSDFYEQYF,TGTGCCAGCAGCCATTTACGAGGGACTAGCGACTTCTACGAGCAGTACTTC
TRBD2,.,TRBV5-1,TRBJ2-7,CASSLKGLADYEQYF,TGCGCCAGCAGCTTGAAAGGACTAGCGGACTACGAGCAGTACTTC
TRBD2,once,TRBV7-6,TRBJ2-1,CASGRTSGLSYSYNEQFF,TGTGCCAGCGGCCGGACTAGCGGACTATCTTACTCCTACAATGAGCAGTTCTTC
TRBD2,.,TRBV7-8,TRBJ2-3,CASSLGLAGVVDTQYF,TGTGCCAGCAGCTTGGGACTAGCGGGAGTGGTAGATACGCAGTATTTT
.,.,TRBV11-2,TRBJ2-3,CASSFVGTTDTQYF,TGTGCCAGCAGCTTCGTGGGGACCACAGATACGCAGTATTTT
TRBD2,once,TRBV27,TRBJ2-3,CASSLGTSGGHTQYF,TGTGCCAGCAGTTTAGGGACTAGCGGGGGACATACGCAGTATTTT
TRBD1,once,TRBV11-2,TRBJ1-1,CASSLGPGGTEAFF,TGTGCCAGCAGCTTAGGTCCAGGGGGCACTGAAGCTTTCTTT
.,.,TRBV7-9,TRBJ1-2,CASSFDITGAGYTF,TGTGCCAGCAGCTTCGATATTACGGGGGCTGGCTACACCTTC